This TCR beta chain was obtained from a study of identical twins. Points from the study as a whole: Invariant MAIT and iNKT cells could partly confound zero-insertion analyses. With abundant cord blood beta clonotypes, insertions were fewer; memory repertoires showed no such pattern. Beta out-of-frame sequences showed weaker excess sharing between twins.

This clonotype has ten or more counts. The antigen remains unidentified. Germline V gene data show CDR1 as SQVTM and CDR2 as ANQGSEA. The CDR3 has 17 amino acids. V lost 1 base and J lost 1; bases outside the gene matches: 8. TCRdb fed the 5' RACE reads into MiXCR, producing one record per CDR3 protein. The sample lists a few hundred thousand distinct CDR3 sequences, around an eighth occurring once. The data also belong to a second study, concerning yellow fever vaccine responses in identical twins.

The TCR originated in a woman under 30 in good health. Sequencing input: CD4+ T cells sorted from blood. The rearrangement uses TRBV29-1 and TRBJ2-3; 10 bases are a match to TRBD2. CDR3 protein: CSVEGSGRLGGTDTQYF. Written as DNA, the CDR3 is TGCAGCGTTGAAGGTAGCGGGAGGCTCGGGGGCACAGATACGCAGTATTTT.